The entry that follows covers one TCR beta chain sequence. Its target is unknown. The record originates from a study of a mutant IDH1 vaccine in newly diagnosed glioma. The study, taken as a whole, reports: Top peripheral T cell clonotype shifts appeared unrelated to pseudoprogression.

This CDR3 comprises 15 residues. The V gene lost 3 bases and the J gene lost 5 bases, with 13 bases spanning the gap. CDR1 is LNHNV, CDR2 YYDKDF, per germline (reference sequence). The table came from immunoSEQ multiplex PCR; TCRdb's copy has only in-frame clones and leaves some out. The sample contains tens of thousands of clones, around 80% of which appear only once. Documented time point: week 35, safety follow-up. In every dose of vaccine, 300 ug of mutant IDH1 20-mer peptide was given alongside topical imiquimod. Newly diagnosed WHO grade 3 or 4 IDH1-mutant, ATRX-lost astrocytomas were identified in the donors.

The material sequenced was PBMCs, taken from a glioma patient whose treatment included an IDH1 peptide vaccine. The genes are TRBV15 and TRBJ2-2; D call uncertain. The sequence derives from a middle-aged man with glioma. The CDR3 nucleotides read TGTGCCACCAGCAGGTCCCTGGAGCCGACCGGGGAGCTGTTTTTT. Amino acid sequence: CATSRSLEPTGELFF.